The 19 T cell receptor beta chains below were found in one sample sequenced in a study of T cells in Graves' hyperthyroidism and ophthalmopathy. TCR beta CDR3 sequences were amplified from RNA transcripts. First-round RT-PCR with HTBI primers amplified the TCR CDR3 region. TCRdb itself ran the multiplex PCR reads through MiXCR, one entry per CDR3 protein. The table lists fewer than 900,000 distinct CDR3 sequences, roughly 15% of them singletons. Source material: blood. The receptors come from a man in his late teens or twenties with Graves' hyperthyroidism.

This clonotype was detected many times. The chain carries TRBV7-2 and TRBJ1-2; D is unclear. CDR3 length equals 15 residues. Germline CDR1 SGHTA, CDR2 FQGNSA. V lost 5 bases and J 1 base, leaving 14 bases between the germline ends. The CDR3 coding sequence is TGTGCCAGCAGCCCATATCGGACGGTTAACTATGGCTACACCTTC. The encoded protein is CASSPYRTVNYGYTF.

V is TRBV10-3 and J is TRBJ2-6, with D perhaps being TRBD1 or TRBD2 (5 bases each). This CDR3 spans 18 amino acids. V was cut by 3 bases and J by 2 bases, with 17 bases left in between. Germline V gene data show CDR1 as ENHRY and CDR2 as SYGVKD. The CDR3 protein is CAISDRDATLPGANVLTF. DNA of the CDR3: TGTGCCATCAGTGACCGGGACGCCACTCTCCCTGGGGCCAACGTCCTGACTTTC.

This clonotype was seen at least ten times. The chain is built from TRBV28 and TRBJ2-2; 9 bases fit TRBD1. Germline CDR1 reads MDHEN; CDR2 reads SYDVKM. The CDR3 is 17 amino acids. After removal of 5 bases from V and 5 bases from J, the junction contained 12 bases not matched to a gene. CDR3 region: CASSLISGTGLTGELFF. The CDR3 DNA sequence: TGTGCCAGCAGTCTAATCTCCGGGACAGGGCTTACCGGGGAGCTGTTTTTT.

This chain links TRBV15 with TRBJ2-1; D gene ambiguous. Germline CDR1 and CDR2: LNHNV and YYDKDF (reference sequence). The germline V and J ends were trimmed by 0 bases and 2 bases, with 8 bases remaining between them. The CDR3 totals 15 residues. CDR3 sequence reads: CATSRDGAAYNEQFF. The CDR3 DNA follows: TGTGCCACCAGCAGAGATGGAGCAGCCTACAATGAGCAGTTCTTC.

This clonotype was counted at least ten times. The V gene is TRBV28, the J gene TRBJ2-2; D not resolved. V was pared by 5 bases and J by 0 bases, with 4 bases between. There are 13 residues in the CDR3. Looked up from germline, CDR1 is MDHEN and CDR2 is SYDVKM. CDR3 protein: CASSPANTGELFF. The CDR3 DNA follows: TGTGCCAGCAGTCCAGCGAACACCGGGGAGCTGTTTTTT.

This clonotype was detected ten times or more. This chain uses TRBV28 with TRBJ2-5; possibly TRBD1 or TRBD2 for D (5 bases each). V lost 5 bases and J 3 bases, leaving 16 bases between the germline ends. The germline CDR1 and CDR2 sequences are MDHEN and SYDVKM. The CDR3 has 15 amino acids. The CDR3 nucleotides are TGTGCCAGCAGTCACCACCGGGACGGGAAAGAGACCCAGTACTTC. It codes for CASSHHRDGKETQYF.

This clonotype was seen more than once but under ten times. The J gene is TRBJ1-5, the V gene TRBV14, with no clear D. Looked up from germline, CDR1 is SGHDN and CDR2 is FVKESK. V lost 0 bases to trimming and J lost 12 bases, with 24 bases between them. CDR3 size: 17 residues. The DNA for the CDR3 is TGTGCCAGCAGCCAAGATTGGAGGTATCAGGACCCTTGGCTCCAGCATTTT. Amino acid sequence: CASSQDWRYQDPWLQHF.

This clonotype has ten or more counts. The chain recombines TRBV28 with TRBJ2-1, with TRBD2 identical over 11 bases. CDR1 is MDHEN and CDR2 is SYDVKM in the germline V gene. The J segment lost 4 bases and the V segment lost 8 bases, leaving 7 bases of the junction unmatched. This CDR3 is 15 amino acids long. The CDR3 bases are TGTGCCAGCTTACTAGCGGGAGCCCCTTACAATGAGCAGTTCTTC. Translation gives CASLLAGAPYNEQFF.

The chain couples TRBV28 to TRBJ2-1, with TRBD1 matching 9 bases. The length of the CDR3 is 14 residues. Germline lookup yields CDR1 MDHEN and CDR2 SYDVKM. After removal of 6 bases from V and 7 bases from J, the junction contained 7 bases not matched to a gene. CDR3 residues: CASRTGQGWNEQFF. The CDR3 region has the DNA TGTGCCAGCAGAACCGGACAGGGGTGGAATGAGCAGTTCTTC. The variable domain in full, completed from reference TRBV28 and TRBJ2-1, reads DVKVTQSSRYLVKRTGEKVFLECVQDMDHENMFWYRQDPGLGLRLIYFSYDVKMKEKGDIPEGYSVSREKKERFSLILESASTNQTSMYLCASRTGQGWNEQFFGPGTRLTVL.

In its sample, this clonotype was seen a few times. The chain has TRBV20-1 and TRBJ1-3; D is unresolved. This CDR3 contains 14 residues. Germline CDR1 reads DFQATT; CDR2 reads SNEGSKA (reference sequence). V was shortened by 1 base and J by 7 bases, with 14 bases between the two germline ends. CDR3: CSARGPVAGNTIYF. The CDR3 nucleotides read TGCAGTGCTAGAGGCCCGGTCGCGGGGAACACCATATATTTT.

This clonotype showed up just a few times. The rearrangement joins TRBV30 to TRBJ2-1; D call uncertain. The CDR3 has 11 residues. In germline, CDR1 is GTSNPN, CDR2 SVGIG (reference sequence). Between the trimmed V and J ends, which lost 0 bases and 8 bases, there was a span of 5 bases. The CDR3 loop reads CAWSVSHEQFF. The CDR3 coding sequence is TGTGCCTGGAGTGTATCCCATGAGCAGTTCTTC.

The V gene is TRBV2, the J gene TRBJ2-5, with D perhaps TRBD1 (5 bases). Trimming pared 0 bases from V and 4 bases from J, leaving 9 bases between. The CDR3 loop spans 14 amino acids. The germline V gene encodes CDR1 SNHLY and CDR2 FYNNEI. CDR3 region: CASSEAQGAETQYF. CDR3 DNA: TGTGCCAGCAGTGAAGCTCAGGGTGCAGAGACCCAGTACTTC.

In this sample, this clonotype turned up many times. This chain links TRBV18 with TRBJ2-5; D may be TRBD2 (5 bases). The length of the CDR3 is 16 residues. The germline CDR1 and CDR2 sequences are KGHSH and LQKENI. Trimming removed 0 bases from V and 2 bases from J, with 13 bases in between. DNA of the CDR3: TGTGCCAGCTCACCACCGGTTTCGGGCGGGCAAGAGACCCAGTACTTC. This codes for CASSPPVSGGQETQYF.

This chain uses TRBV18 with TRBJ2-1; tentatively, D is TRBD1 or TRBD2 (5 bases each). This CDR3 has 12 residues. The germline CDR1 and CDR2 sequences are KGHSH and LQKENI. V was trimmed by 5 bases and J by 16 bases, leaving 18 bases between them. The chain's CDR3 is CASSARDPEGFF. DNA for the CDR3: TGTGCCAGCTCAGCCCGGGACCCCGAAGGTTTCTTC.

The chain recombines TRBV20-1 with TRBJ1-6; TRBD1 aligns across 7 bases. CDR1 and CDR2 from the germline V gene are DFQATT and SNEGSKA (reference sequence). The CDR3 extends over 13 amino acids. The ends lost 1 base at V and 8 bases at J; junction bases unmatched: 2. The CDR3, as DNA: TGCAGTGCTAGAGGACAGGGTTATTCACCCCTCCACTTT. The encoded protein is CSARGQGYSPLHF.

This chain connects TRBV12-5 to TRBJ2-7; perhaps TRBD2 as D (6 bases). Germline CDR1 reads LGHNT; CDR2 reads FRNRAP. The CDR3 runs 13 residues. In DNA, the CDR3 is TGTGCGGTTAAAGGAGGGCCTTACTACGAGCAGTACTTC. Its translation is CAVKGGPYYEQYF.

The rearrangement links TRBV24-1 to TRBJ2-2, with 8 bases aligning to TRBD1. The CDR3 has 16 amino acids. The V segment lost 2 bases and the J segment 5 bases; nucleotides outside the gene matches: 6. Germline assignment: CDR1 KGHDR and CDR2 SFDVKD. DNA of the CDR3: TGTGCCACCAGTGATTCCCGGACAGGGTGGACCGGGGAGCTGTTTTTT. This sequence encodes CATSDSRTGWTGELFF.

The chain combines TRBV6-1 with TRBJ2-1; no clear D gene. Germline CDR1 MNHNS, CDR2 SASEGT. V was pared by 5 bases and J by 6 bases, with 29 bases between. This CDR3 has 19 amino acids. For the CDR3, the DNA is TGTGCCAGCAGTCCGCGGACGAAAAACGCCTCGGTGGGTGTCAATGAGCAGTTCTTC. Residues: CASSPRTKNASVGVNEQFF.

This clonotype appeared many times. This chain connects TRBV6-5 to TRBJ2-1; D is unclear. Germline V gene sequence: CDR1 MNHEY, CDR2 SVGAGI. Trimming pared 2 bases from V and 9 bases from J, leaving 5 bases between. The CDR3 is made up of 11 amino acids. The CDR3 nucleotides are TGTGCCAGCAGTTACCGGGCTGAGCAGTTCTTC. Protein: CASSYRAEQFF.